Listed here are 23 T cell receptor beta chains from one sample, sequenced in a study of Ad26.COV2.S vaccination and SARS-CoV-2 variants. TCRdb keeps only in-frame clones here, not all; method: immunoSEQ multiplex PCR. Here the sample spans 380,000 or so clones, 65% to 90% being singletons. Treatment denoted: approximately 18 received Ad26.COV2.S at low or high dose, single or two shots; several received placebo; per-sample allocation not given. Sampling happened 63 days after the first vaccine or placebo injection. Sample: peripheral blood, taken in a trial of Ad26.COV2.S vaccine versus placebo. These receptors originate from a person between 18 and 59 years old who received the Ad26.COV2.S COVID-19 vaccine or a placebo.

The chain has TRBV14 and TRBJ2-5; D is unresolved. Trimming cost V 4 bases and J 1 base, with 4 bases left between them. CDR3 length equals 12 residues. From germline, CDR1 is SGHDN and CDR2 FVKESK. Here the CDR3 reads CASSPSQETQYF. CDR3 nucleotides: TGTGCCAGCAGCCCATCCCAAGAGACCCAGTACTTC.

There are a few counts of this clone. The rearrangement uses TRBV6-2 or TRBV6-3 and TRBJ1-5; no firm D call. The germline CDR1 and CDR2 sequences are MNHEY and SVGEGT. The CDR3 is made up of 13 amino acids. V lost 4 bases to trimming and J lost 2 bases, with 6 bases between them. The CDR3: CASSFEGNQPQHF. The CDR3, as DNA: TGTGCCAGCAGTTTCGAGGGCAATCAGCCCCAGCATTTT.

The genes are TRBV4-3 and TRBJ2-7, with D hard to call. CDR3 size: 16 residues. Germline CDR1 is LGHNA and CDR2 is YSLEER. The V and J ends lost 4 bases and 0 bases respectively, with 16 bases between them. The CDR3 nucleotides read TGCGCCAGCAGCCCCCTAGGGCCTCCAGCCTCCTACGAGCAGTACTTC. Its protein product is CASSPLGPPASYEQYF.

V gene TRBV6-2 or TRBV6-3 combines with J gene TRBJ2-4; D is tentatively TRBD1 or TRBD2 (5 bases each). Looked up from germline, CDR1 is MNHEY and CDR2 is SVGEGT. Trimming stripped 5 bases from V and 14 bases from J, with 19 bases between. CDR3 length equals 13 residues. DNA for the CDR3: TGTGCCAGCAGTCCACCGGGACCTGGGGTTAAGTACTTC. Encoded protein: CASSPPGPGVKYF.

The chain links TRBV7-2 to TRBJ1-1; D ambiguous. CDR3 size: 15 residues. The ends were cut back, 4 bases at V and 5 bases at J, with 17 bases in the middle. From germline, CDR1 is SGHTA and CDR2 FQGNSA. The CDR3 protein is CASSSTSSRYTEAFF. The CDR3 DNA reads TGTGCCAGCAGCTCTACGTCCTCGCGGTATACTGAAGCTTTCTTT.

Only one count was recorded for this clone. V gene TRBV27 combines with J gene TRBJ1-5, with D uncertain. The CDR3 spans 16 residues. Deletions cut 3 bases from V and 2 bases from J, with 14 bases between. The germline V gene encodes CDR1 MNHEY and CDR2 SMNVEV (reference sequence). CDR3 protein: CASSFLGPEGNQPQHF. The CDR3 bases are TGTGCCAGCAGTTTTCTCGGGCCAGAAGGCAATCAGCCCCAGCATTTT.

This chain connects TRBV5-1 to TRBJ2-2; D might be TRBD2 (5 bases). With 4 bases removed from V and 6 bases from J, the gap between germline ends came to 13 bases. CDR1 SGHRS and CDR2 YFSETQ come from the germline V gene. The CDR3 spans 14 residues. The CDR3, as DNA: TGCGCCAGCAGCCCGGGAACGGGCTCCGGGGAGCTGTTTTTT. This codes for CASSPGTGSGELFF.

V is TRBV18 and J is TRBJ1-1; the match to TRBD1 covers 9 bases. The CDR3 contains 18 residues. CDR1 is KGHSH and CDR2 is LQKENI in the germline V gene. Unmatched junction bases numbered 17, after V lost 3 bases and J lost 6 bases. The CDR3 reads CASSPRPGQGAGRAEAFF. CDR3 nucleotides: TGTGCCAGCTCACCTCGACCGGGACAGGGTGCGGGAAGAGCTGAAGCTTTCTTT.

V usage is TRBV4-3 and J usage is TRBJ1-2; 8 nucleotides agree with TRBD1. The trim removed 2 bases at V and 2 bases at J, leaving 10 bases unmatched. This CDR3 comprises 17 residues. CDR1 and CDR2 from the germline V gene are LGHNA and YSLEER. The CDR3 region is CASSQYWTGTKNYGYTF. The CDR3 coding sequence is TGCGCCAGCAGCCAATATTGGACAGGGACGAAAAACTATGGCTACACCTTC.

The V and J genes are TRBV2 and TRBJ1-2; 8 bases match TRBD1. The CDR3 is 14 amino acids. Per the germline V gene, CDR1 is SNHLY and CDR2 is FYNNEI. V lost 1 base to trimming and J lost 7 bases; unmatched junction nucleotides: 5. This chain's CDR3 is CASSEGQGLGGYTF. CDR3 nucleotide sequence: TGTGCCAGCAGTGAAGGACAGGGGCTCGGTGGCTACACCTTC.

This clone was detected once. The chain links TRBV10-3 to TRBJ2-1; D is possibly TRBD1 (6 bases). This CDR3 spans 16 amino acids. The germline gives CDR1 ENHRY, CDR2 SYGVKD. V was pared by 4 bases and J by 4 bases, with 17 bases between. The DNA for the CDR3 is TGTGCCATCAGTGCTTATGGCACACAGGGATACAATGAGCAGTTCTTC. Protein: CAISAYGTQGYNEQFF.

The CDR3 DNA follows: TGTGCCAGCAGTCCGCCGGAGAGGTATGGCTACACCTTC. It encodes CASSPPERYGYTF. V and J are TRBV28 and TRBJ1-2, with D unclear. V was clipped by 5 bases and J by 5 bases, with 12 bases between them. Germline assignment: CDR1 MDHEN and CDR2 SYDVKM. This CDR3 is built from 13 residues.

The rearrangement uses TRBV7-8 and TRBJ1-1, with a weak D call TRBD1 (5 bases). This CDR3 has 13 residues. The V gene's germline CDR1 is SGHVS and CDR2 FQNEAQ. The V end was cut by 2 bases, the J end by 5 bases, with 9 bases between. CDR3 in amino acids: CASSLKWGTEAFF. The CDR3 DNA reads TGTGCCAGCAGCTTAAAGTGGGGGACTGAAGCTTTCTTT.

The genes are TRBV7-3 and TRBJ2-7, with TRBD1 as a possible D gene (5 bases). Germline assignment: CDR1 SGHTA and CDR2 FQGTGA. V was pared by 2 bases and J by 3 bases, with 8 bases between. The CDR3 is made up of 13 amino acids. DNA of the CDR3: TGTGCCAGCAGCTTATCAGGGAACTACGAGCAGTACTTC. Amino acid sequence: CASSLSGNYEQYF.

V usage is TRBV19 and J usage is TRBJ1-1, with TRBD1 matching over 7 bases. V was clipped by 4 bases and J by 4 bases; unmatched bases: 6. The CDR3 spans 14 residues. From germline, CDR1 is LNHDA and CDR2 SQIVND (reference sequence). The CDR3 here is CASSNRGRGTEAFF. CDR3 coding DNA: TGTGCCAGTAGTAACAGGGGTCGAGGCACTGAAGCTTTCTTT.

V and J are TRBV7-9 and TRBJ2-1; 7 positions agree with TRBD1. The CDR3 extends over 14 amino acids. J was trimmed by 5 bases and V by 5 bases; bases with no gene match: 6. CDR1 is SEHNR and CDR2 is FQNEAQ in the germline V gene (reference sequence). CDR3 in amino acids: CASSRSTGNNEQFF. The CDR3 nucleotides read TGTGCCAGCAGCAGATCGACAGGGAACAATGAGCAGTTCTTC.

This sequence joins TRBV19 and TRBJ1-5; D remains unclear. CDR3 size: 14 residues. CDR1 is LNHDA, CDR2 SQIVND, per germline (reference sequence). Trimming removed 3 bases from V and 5 bases from J, with 11 bases in between. The CDR3: CASSIGRFDQPQHF. The CDR3 nucleotides read TGTGCCAGTAGTATCGGAAGGTTCGATCAGCCCCAGCATTTT.

This sequence joins TRBV10-2 and TRBJ1-2; 8 bases align to TRBD1. The J segment lost 6 bases and the V segment lost 4 bases, leaving 1 base of the junction unmatched. Germline-derived CDR1 and CDR2 are WSHSY and SAAADI. The CDR3 totals 12 residues. CDR3 in DNA: TGCGCCAGCAGTGCACAGGGGGATGGCTACACCTTC. Amino acids: CASSAQGDGYTF.

The chain recombines TRBV6-1 with TRBJ2-7; 7 bases fit TRBD1. CDR3 length equals 12 residues. CDR1 MNHNS and CDR2 SASEGT come from the germline V gene. Losses at the gene ends were 1 base for V and 7 bases for J; bases not matched to a gene: 1. The CDR3 coding sequence is TGTGCCAGCAGTGAAGTACAGGGGGAGCAGTACTTC. Translating it yields CASSEVQGEQYF.

The rearrangement joins TRBV3-1 (or the pseudogene TRBV3-2) to TRBJ1-6, with 8 nucleotides matching TRBD1. Germline V gene lookup returns CDR1 LGHDT and CDR2 YNNKEL (reference sequence). Trimming cost V 2 bases and J 8 bases; bases outside gene matches: 5. The CDR3 runs to 15 residues. In DNA, the CDR3 is TGTGCCAGCAGCCAATTTCAGGGGGCGGATTCACCCCTCCACTTT. It encodes CASSQFQGADSPLHF.

The rearrangement uses TRBV28 and TRBJ2-5; D is undetermined. This CDR3 comprises 11 residues. The ends were cut back, 6 bases at V and 10 bases at J, with 12 bases in the middle. CDR1 is MDHEN, CDR2 SYDVKM, per germline. In DNA form, the CDR3 reads TGTGCCAGCAGACGACTTGGGGTCCAGTACTTC. Its protein is CASRRLGVQYF.

The rearrangement uses TRBV5-8 and TRBJ2-5; no clear D gene. The CDR3 is 11 amino acids. V shed 6 bases and J shed 5 bases, with 8 bases lying between them. Germline loops: CDR1 SGHTS, CDR2 YDEGEE. Here the CDR3 reads CASMIEETQYF. The CDR3 nucleotides are TGTGCCAGCATGATCGAGGAGACCCAGTACTTC.

The chain joins TRBV5-1 to TRBJ2-3, with 14 bases identical to TRBD2. The germline V gene encodes CDR1 SGHRS and CDR2 YFSETQ. The CDR3 is made up of 17 amino acids. V shed 0 bases and J 5 bases; nucleotides not matched to a gene: 5. The CDR3 here is CASSLGLAGGPQDTQYF. CDR3 nucleotide sequence: TGCGCCAGCAGCTTGGGACTAGCGGGGGGGCCACAAGATACGCAGTATTTT.